The following is a T cell receptor (beta chain) sequence with its context. As yet, its antigen is unknown. Germline CDR1 and CDR2: MNHEY and SVGAGI. This CDR3 region has 13 residues. Trimming pared 2 bases from V and 6 bases from J, leaving 11 bases between. The data were obtained in a study of T cell responses to AZD1222 COVID-19 vaccine. Study-level findings and limits: Repertoire sampling was restricted to post-peak T cell response timepoints.

The repertoire was sequenced with immunoSEQ multiplex PCR; TCRdb's copy has only in-frame clones and lacks some. The sample gives 80,000 or so clones, 70% to 90% of which show up once; more than 9% is in the top ten. The J gene is TRBJ2-7, the V gene TRBV6-5, with a tentative D call TRBD2 (6 bases). The sequence came from an adult who received the AZD1222 COVID-19 vaccine. The sequenced sample was peripheral blood, obtained 28 days after the second AZD1222 dose. The CDR3: CASSYAQGGEQYF. The CDR3 bases are TGTGCCAGCAGTTACGCTCAGGGAGGCGAGCAGTACTTC.